This T cell receptor beta chain was retrieved from a study of blood T cells in healthy people across ages. The CDR3 has 11 residues. The trim removed 8 bases at V and 2 bases at J, leaving 2 bases unmatched. Germline V gene lookup returns CDR1 SQVTM and CDR2 ANQGSEA. It was with a sample-barcoded 5' primer and a J-beta primer mix that a second PCR of about 6 to 11 cycles was run. In TCRdb, the 5' RACE reads were re-called with MiXCR into one record per CDR3 protein. The sample records 650,000 to 950,000 distinct CDR3 sequences, 44% being singletons. The sample consisted of blood. The sequence derives from a man aged 55 to 69 in good health. This chain joins TRBV29-1 and TRBJ1-2, with 7 bases matching TRBD1. The DNA for the CDR3 is TGCAGCTCGACAGGGAACTATGGCTACACCTTC. Its protein product is CSSTGNYGYTF.